These 11 T cell receptor beta chains originate from one sample sequenced in a study of blood T cell repertoires in COVID-19. Here immunoSEQ multiplex PCR was the method, and the copy in TCRdb shows in-frame clones only, minus some. The table records 99,000 or so clones, over 80% of them present only once. Input material: peripheral blood. These receptors originate from a man aged 45-65 years with acute or convalescent COVID-19.

This clone has a single count. This chain joins TRBV11-2 and TRBJ2-7, with D tentatively TRBD2 (6 bases). Trimming took off 2 bases at V and 0 bases at J, with 8 bases between the two ends. Germline V lookup: CDR1 SGHAT, CDR2 FQNNGV. CDR3 length: 14 residues. CDR3 sequence (DNA): TGTGCCAGCAGCTTAACGGGAGCCTCCTACGAGCAGTACTTC. It specifies CASSLTGASYEQYF.

This clone was counted only a few times. This sequence joins TRBV24-1 and TRBJ2-7, with D maybe TRBD1 (5 bases). Trimming took 7 bases from V and 4 from J, leaving 16 bases between them. The CDR3 length is 14 residues. CDR1 is KGHDR, CDR2 SFDVKD, per germline. The CDR3, as DNA: TGTGCCACCAGCCTTCGACAGATCTGGTACGAGCAGTACTTC. Its translation is CATSLRQIWYEQYF.

This chain links TRBV10-3 with TRBJ2-7, with D tentatively TRBD2 (6 bases). V was clipped by 6 bases and J by 7 bases, with 13 bases between them. The CDR3 consists of 12 residues. The germline V gene encodes CDR1 ENHRY and CDR2 SYGVKD. CDR3 coding DNA: TGTGCCATCAGCGGGGCCAGCGGGGAGCAGTACTTC. Translating it yields CAISGASGEQYF.

The chain couples TRBV5-4 to TRBJ1-2; D is ambiguous. The CDR3 has 13 amino acids. V gave up 4 bases and J gave up 5 bases, with 12 bases separating them. Germline assignment: CDR1 SGHNT and CDR2 YYREEE (reference sequence). CDR3 in DNA: TGTGCCAGCAGCCTGACAATGGGTTATGGCTACACCTTC. This sequence encodes CASSLTMGYGYTF.

V and J are TRBV2 and TRBJ2-1; possible D gene TRBD2, 5 bases. CDR1 SNHLY and CDR2 FYNNEI come from the germline V gene. V lost 2 bases, J lost 4 bases, and 12 bases lay in between. This CDR3 region has 15 residues. CDR3 sequence (DNA): TGTGCCAGCAGTGAAATCGCGGGTGGATACAATGAGCAGTTCTTC. Translated: CASSEIAGGYNEQFF.

The rearrangement uses TRBV5-4 and TRBJ2-1, with 15 nucleotides matching TRBD2. The CDR3 loop spans 17 amino acids. Germline V gene data show CDR1 as SGHNT and CDR2 as YYREEE (reference sequence). Germline trimming cut 3 bases from V and 1 base from J; bases unmatched to any gene: 2. CDR3 region: CASSSGLAGGSYNEQFF. CDR3 sequence (DNA): TGTGCCAGCAGCTCTGGACTAGCGGGAGGGTCCTACAATGAGCAGTTCTTC.

The chain links TRBV27 to TRBJ1-2, with TRBD1 identical over 9 bases. The V gene's germline CDR1 is MNHEY and CDR2 SMNVEV (reference sequence). There are 19 residues in the CDR3. V was pared by 2 bases and J by 6 bases, with 19 bases of the junction left unmatched. The CDR3 DNA reads as TGTGCCAGCAGTTTACGGGGACAGGGCGGGTGGAACCCGAGAGATGGCTACACCTTC. Its protein product is CASSLRGQGGWNPRDGYTF.

V gene TRBV11-3 combines with J gene TRBJ2-1; D remains ambiguous. V was cut by 5 bases and J by 7 bases, with 9 bases left in between. Germline V gene data show CDR1 as SGHNT and CDR2 as YENEEA. CDR3 length: 12 residues. This CDR3 reads CASSPRVNEQFF. The CDR3 DNA reads TGTGCCAGCAGCCCCCGAGTAAATGAGCAGTTCTTC.

This chain links TRBV3-1 (or the pseudogene TRBV3-2) with TRBJ2-3, with D perhaps matching TRBD2 (7 bases). The CDR3 loop spans 18 amino acids. Trimming cost V 0 bases and J 1 base, with 17 bases left between them. Looked up from germline, CDR1 is LGHDT and CDR2 is YNNKEL (reference sequence). The CDR3 DNA sequence: TGTGCCAGCAGCCAAGATTCTAGGCGGGGGCGGGGCACAGATACGCAGTATTTT. Translating it yields CASSQDSRRGRGTDTQYF.

The CDR3, as DNA: TGTGCCAGCAGCTTATTAGCGGACAGCACAGATACGCAGTATTTT. Its translation is CASSLLADSTDTQYF. V is TRBV7-6 and J is TRBJ2-3; weak D call: TRBD2 (6 bases). V was pared by 2 bases and J by 0 bases, with 9 bases between. CDR1 is SGHVS and CDR2 is FNYEAQ in the germline V gene. The CDR3 consists of 15 residues.

The V call is TRBV6-5, the J call TRBJ2-3; D is undetermined. The CDR3 has 15 residues. In germline, CDR1 is MNHEY, CDR2 SVGAGI. Trimming cost V 6 bases and J 1 base, with 14 bases left between them. CDR3 sequence: CASRAETAGTDTQYF. The DNA for the CDR3 is TGTGCCAGCAGGGCTGAAACGGCGGGCACAGATACGCAGTATTTT.